This T cell receptor (beta chain) was sequenced during a study of CD8 T cells in ankylosing spondylitis. Overall study findings and caveats: Certain motif variants had earlier appeared in reactive arthritis synovial fluid and blood. Disease-linked clones displayed a CD8+ phenotype and appeared relatively rarely in peripheral blood. A TCR beta motif of under ten highly homologous variants appeared characteristic of ankylosing spondylitis blood.

CDR1 and CDR2 from the germline V gene are SNHLY and FYNNEI. The germline V and J ends were trimmed by 7 bases and 6 bases, with 13 bases remaining between them. The CDR3 totals 12 residues. Library preparation for TCR beta used quantitative 5'-RACE with molecular barcodes. TCRdb itself ran the 5' RACE reads through MiXCR, one entry per CDR3 protein. The sample shows roughly 670,000 distinct CDR3 sequences, 15% to 20% of them seen only once. This clonotype was seen more than once but under ten times. Its antigen is currently unknown. Sequencing was done on a sample of blood, either unsorted or a sorted T cell fraction (not recorded which). The chain has TRBV2 and TRBJ2-7; a weak D match, TRBD2 (5 bases). This clonotype was sampled from a male donor with ankylosing spondylitis. The CDR3 reads CASTALAPEQYF. CDR3 nucleotide sequence: TGTGCCAGCACAGCCCTAGCCCCCGAGCAGTACTTC.